The 9 T cell receptor beta chains presented below share a single source sample, sequenced in a study of blood T cell repertoires in COVID-19. Libraries were prepared by immunoSEQ multiplex PCR; TCRdb keeps only in-frame clonotypes and omits some of them. The sample lists 150,000 to 200,000 clones, about 80% seen once, with 13% to 15% in the top ten. The source material was PBMCs or T cells enriched from blood (not recorded which). These receptors were collected from a man aged 60-69 years who had been exposed to COVID-19.

Concerning this clone itself: Other DNA sequences in this sample translate to the same CDR3. CDR3 loop: CASSQDSGSTETQYF. The CDR3 nucleotides read TGTGCCAGCAGCCAAGACAGCGGGAGTACGGAGACCCAGTACTTC. V gene TRBV3-1 (or the pseudogene TRBV3-2) combines with J gene TRBJ2-5; 8 bases are a match to TRBD2. The trim removed 0 bases at V and 5 bases at J, leaving 5 bases unmatched. Germline loops: CDR1 LGHDT, CDR2 YNNKEL (reference sequence). This CDR3 comprises 15 residues.

The chain joins TRBV7-2 to TRBJ2-5; TRBD1 aligns across 8 bases. From germline, CDR1 is SGHTA and CDR2 FQGNSA. CDR3 size: 15 residues. J was trimmed by 6 bases and V by 2 bases; bases with no gene match: 8. CDR3: CASSLNQGAGKTQYF. DNA for the CDR3: TGTGCCAGCAGCTTAAATCAGGGGGCTGGGAAGACCCAGTACTTC. Combining the CDR3 with reference TRBV7-2 and TRBJ2-5 gives the whole variable domain GAGVSQSPSNKVTEKGKDVELRCDPISGHTALYWYRQSLGQGLEFLIYFQGNSAPDKSGLPSDRFSAERTGGSVSTLTIQRTQQEDSAVYLCASSLNQGAGKTQYFGPGTRLLVL.

This clone showed up just once. CDR3 protein: CASSLGGTPSTNEKLFF. The CDR3 DNA reads as TGTGCCAGCAGCTTAGGCGGGACACCCTCAACTAATGAAAAACTGTTTTTT. This chain links TRBV13 with TRBJ1-4, with a weak D call TRBD1 (6 bases). The V end was cut by 0 bases, the J end by 0 bases, with 11 bases between. CDR1 and CDR2 from the germline V gene are PRHDT and FYEKMQ (reference sequence). There are 17 residues in the CDR3.

The V gene is TRBV5-1, the J gene TRBJ2-7; D is possibly TRBD2 (6 bases). This CDR3 is built from 15 residues. Trimming took 6 bases from V and 0 from J, leaving 16 bases between them. Per the germline V gene, CDR1 is SGHRS and CDR2 is YFSETQ. CDR3 sequence: CASNPGDTSSYEQYF. The CDR3 coding sequence is TGCGCCAGCAATCCGGGAGACACGTCCTCCTACGAGCAGTACTTC.

The chain links TRBV11-2 to TRBJ2-3, with 13 positions matching TRBD2. Germline trimming cut 5 bases from V and 1 base from J; bases unmatched to any gene: 3. Per germline, CDR1 SGHAT and CDR2 FQNNGV. The length of the CDR3 is 16 residues. CDR3 residues: CASSRTSGRGTDTQYF. In DNA form, the CDR3 reads TGTGCCAGCAGCCGTACTAGCGGGAGGGGCACAGATACGCAGTATTTT. Together with reference TRBV11-2 and TRBJ2-3, the CDR3 gives the full variable domain: EAGVAQSPRYKIIEKRQSVAFWCNPISGHATLYWYQQILGQGPKLLIQFQNNGVVDDSQLPKDRFSAERLKGVDSTLKIQPAKLEDSAVYLCASSRTSGRGTDTQYFGPGTRLTVL.

The chain combines TRBV19 with TRBJ1-1; D is perhaps TRBD1 (5 bases). Germline lookup yields CDR1 LNHDA and CDR2 SQIVND (reference sequence). V shed 7 bases and J shed 11 bases, with 26 bases lying between them. The CDR3 is 15 amino acids. In DNA, the CDR3 is TGTGCCAGTACCCTAGGGATAGGGGCGGTGTATGGGGCTTTCTTT. It codes for CASTLGIGAVYGAFF.

V gene TRBV25-1 combines with J gene TRBJ2-3, with 9 bases identical to TRBD2. The CDR3 extends over 15 amino acids. CDR1 is MGHDK and CDR2 is SYGVNS in the germline V gene. V lost 5 bases, J lost 3 bases, and 6 bases stayed unmatched. The CDR3 bases are TGTGCCAGCAGTAAATGGACTAGCGTGACAGATACGCAGTATTTT. Its translation: CASSKWTSVTDTQYF.

This clone appeared a few times. V gene TRBV30 combines with J gene TRBJ1-1; D uncertain. The CDR3 has 12 residues. Trimming took 0 bases from V and 13 from J, leaving 15 bases between them. CDR1 is GTSNPN, CDR2 SVGIG, per germline (reference sequence). CDR3 DNA sequence: TGTGCCTGGAGTGTACTGGGCCACGGGGTTTTCTTT. It is translated as CAWSVLGHGVFF.

The chain has TRBV7-2 and TRBJ2-2, with D perhaps TRBD1 (6 bases). The germline V and J ends were trimmed by 1 base and 3 bases, with 6 bases remaining between them. Germline V gene lookup returns CDR1 SGHTA and CDR2 FQGNSA. The CDR3 covers 14 residues. This chain's CDR3 is CASSLGTDTGELFF. The DNA of the CDR3 is TGTGCCAGCAGCTTAGGGACAGACACCGGGGAGCTGTTTTTT.